This T cell receptor beta chain was observed in a study of blood T cells in healthy people across ages. Study summary: With template switching, about one barcoded beta molecule was captured per two T cells. Regarding the study as a whole: Shifts in expanded clonotypes may have been confounded by donor CMV status, which was unknown.

V lost 7 bases, J lost 4 bases, and 19 bases lay in between. CDR3 length: 14 amino acids. Germline V CDR1 and CDR2: DFQATT, SNEGSKA (reference sequence). For this clonotype: Its target is not known.

The sample providers were healthy Caucasian people from Russia, aged roughly 6 to 100. Samples each yielded at least 6 micrograms of total RNA. With a J-beta primer mix and a sample-barcoded 5' primer, a second PCR ran roughly 7 to 11 cycles. TCRdb recomputed calls from the 5' RACE reads with MiXCR, one row per CDR3 protein. The table shows about 1.6 million distinct CDR3 sequences, with around 35% occurring only once. The origin of this receptor is a woman in her 30s in good health. This chain connects TRBV20-1 to TRBJ1-2; maybe TRBD1 (5 bases). The sequencing input was blood. CDR3 sequence reads: CSGGSEGPGYGYTF. In DNA, the CDR3 is TGCAGTGGGGGGTCAGAGGGGCCGGGCTATGGCTACACCTTC.